A single sample gave rise to the 13 T cell receptor beta chains below, sequenced in a study of blood T cell repertoires in COVID-19. Profiling relied on immunoSEQ multiplex PCR, and the TCRdb table lists in-frame clones only, not all of them. The sample has some 180,000 clones, roughly 83% seen once. The sample was peripheral blood. These receptors were collected from a woman in her thirties or forties with COVID-19, enrolled during active disease.

The chain couples TRBV7-9 to TRBJ1-5; D unresolved. CDR3 length: 15 amino acids. The germline V gene has CDR1 SEHNR and CDR2 FQNEAQ (reference sequence). The V end was cut by 10 bases, the J end by 0 bases, with 16 bases between. The CDR3 DNA is TGTGCCATTTCACGGGGAGAAACTAGCAATCAGCCCCAGCATTTT. This encodes CAISRGETSNQPQHF.

A few counts support this clone. The rearrangement links TRBV19 to TRBJ1-5; TRBD1 matches 7 bases. Germline values: CDR1 LNHDA, CDR2 SQIVND (reference sequence). Unmatched junction bases numbered 2, after V lost 8 bases and J lost 4 bases. The CDR3 runs to 12 residues. In nucleotides, the CDR3 is TGTGCCAGTGTGGACAGGAATCAGCCCCAGCATTTT. Translated: CASVDRNQPQHF.

The chain couples TRBV27 to TRBJ2-1; tentative D call: TRBD2 (5 bases). Germline CDR1 MNHEY, CDR2 SMNVEV (reference sequence). The ends were cut back, 6 bases at V and 6 bases at J, with 15 bases in the middle. The CDR3 is 14 amino acids. In DNA form, the CDR3 reads TGTGCCAGCAGGTTAAGCGGCGTTGGCAATGAGCAGTTCTTC. Its translation is CASRLSGVGNEQFF.

The chain combines TRBV6-4 with TRBJ1-5; D is unresolved. The CDR3 is 13 residues long. With 1 base removed from V and 6 bases from J, the gap between germline ends came to 7 bases. Germline V CDR1 and CDR2: MRHNA, SNTAGT. The CDR3 protein is CASSDWGGQPQHF. As DNA, the CDR3 is TGTGCCAGCAGTGACTGGGGAGGTCAGCCCCAGCATTTT.

V usage is TRBV2 and J usage is TRBJ2-1, with D uncertain. Germline CDR1 SNHLY, CDR2 FYNNEI. Trimming took off 4 bases at V and 13 bases at J, with 14 bases between the two ends. This CDR3 has 12 residues. As DNA, the CDR3 is TGTGCCAGCAGTGTGACCGACTCCCCTCAGTTCTTC. Translation: CASSVTDSPQFF.

V is TRBV10-1 and J is TRBJ1-4; 12 bases fit TRBD1. The CDR3 is 15 residues long. In germline, CDR1 is WNHNN, CDR2 SYGVQD (reference sequence). With V trimmed by 6 bases and J by 10 bases, 9 bases remained unmatched. DNA of the CDR3: TGCGCCAGCAGCGACGGGACAGGGGGCGCGGGAAAACTGTTTTTT. The encoded protein is CASSDGTGGAGKLFF.

The J gene is TRBJ2-5, the V gene TRBV6-2 or TRBV6-3, with 9 bases fitting TRBD2. The germline V gene has CDR1 MNHEY and CDR2 SVGEGT. The ends lost 6 bases at V and 4 bases at J; junction bases unmatched: 6. There are 14 residues in the CDR3. The CDR3 DNA reads TGTGCCAGCAGCCGGACTAGCGACGGAGAGACCCAGTACTTC. Protein: CASSRTSDGETQYF.

The chain uses TRBV9 and TRBJ2-1, with 10 bases that match TRBD1. V was clipped by 3 bases and J by 9 bases; unmatched bases: 9. In germline, CDR1 is SGDLS, CDR2 YYNGEE. This CDR3 is 15 amino acids long. CDR3 region: CASSGGQGPSSEQFF. The CDR3 DNA follows: TGTGCCAGCAGCGGGGGACAGGGGCCAAGCAGTGAGCAGTTCTTC.

The rearrangement links TRBV10-3 to TRBJ1-6, with TRBD1 matching over 9 bases. Germline assignment: CDR1 ENHRY and CDR2 SYGVKD. Unmatched junction bases numbered 3, after V lost 3 bases and J lost 6 bases. The CDR3 is made up of 15 amino acids. The CDR3 nucleotides are TGTGCCATCAGTGAACCGGGACAGGGTAATTCACCCCTCCACTTT. The encoded protein is CAISEPGQGNSPLHF.

The V and J genes are TRBV10-2 and TRBJ1-1, with unresolved D. The germline V gene has CDR1 WSHSY and CDR2 SAAADI. With 2 bases removed from V and 0 bases from J, the gap between germline ends came to 13 bases. The CDR3 is 16 amino acids. The CDR3 region is CASSEQGRGMNTEAFF. In DNA form, the CDR3 reads TGCGCCAGCAGTGAGCAAGGTCGGGGAATGAACACTGAAGCTTTCTTT.

This chain joins TRBV19 and TRBJ2-3; 7 bases agree with TRBD2. The trim removed 6 bases at V and 6 bases at J, leaving 0 bases unmatched. Germline V gene data show CDR1 as LNHDA and CDR2 as SQIVND (reference sequence). The CDR3 covers 11 residues. The CDR3 bases are TGTGCCAGTAGGGGGGGGGATACGCAGTATTTT. It yields the protein CASRGGDTQYF.

The gene calls are TRBV10-2 and TRBJ1-5; D is perhaps TRBD1 (5 bases). The germline V and J ends were trimmed by 5 bases and 2 bases, with 7 bases remaining between them. The CDR3 has 13 residues. From germline, CDR1 is WSHSY and CDR2 SAAADI. The CDR3 spells CASSRGGNQPQHF. CDR3 in DNA: TGCGCCAGCAGTAGGGGCGGCAATCAGCCCCAGCATTTT.

The genes are TRBV28 and TRBJ2-1; D is possibly TRBD1 (6 bases). In germline, CDR1 is MDHEN, CDR2 SYDVKM. V lost 3 bases and J 13 bases, leaving 10 bases between the germline ends. The CDR3 is 11 amino acids. CDR3 sequence reads: CASSLQGRQFF. The DNA for the CDR3 is TGTGCCAGCAGTTTGCAGGGGAGACAGTTCTTC.